Listed below are T cell receptor beta chains from one sample, sequenced in a study of blood T cell repertoires in COVID-19. Assay: immunoSEQ multiplex PCR; the TCRdb copy retains only in-frame clones and omits some. The sample consists of more than 200,000 clones, about 88% of them appearing once. Input material: peripheral blood. The receptors derive from a woman in her forties who had recovered from COVID-19. The CDR3 runs from the conserved cysteine through the conserved F or W.

V gene,CDR3 protein
TRBV19,CASSPAGRISGNTIYF
TRBV2,CASRGDRDHGYTF
TRBV4-2,CASSQDTSGGTPSYEQYF
TRBV7-2,CASKGQVYGYTF
TRBV27,CASSLQEGETQYF
TRBV27,CASSFRGTRFSDTQYF
TRBV7-8,CASSLGFGQGESEQYF
TRBV29-1,CSVGLGTGSEQYF
TRBV5-4,CASSLGEPNYGYTF
TRBV29-1,CSVKGHLTDTQYF
TRBV5-1,CASSLGGGFEQFF
TRBV6-1,CASSEASRPFYEQYF
TRBV28,CASSPLGLASRNEQFF
TRBV11-2,CASSLVVRREGEQFF
TRBV19,CASSIVGRGNQPQHF
TRBV6-6,CASTPGGEQFF
TRBV6-6,CASSMDRAYSPLHF
TRBV6-2/TRBV6-3,CASSYPGLASYEQYF
TRBV23-1,CASSQTGQEGAFF
TRBV19,CASSSLAGGNTGELFF
TRBV18,CASSLGQGPTGELFF
TRBV7-2,CASSKDTLGYTF
TRBV11-3,CASSLGAYRDGETQYF
TRBV27,CASTGSASWSYNEQFF
TRBV19,CASSTVTDEAFF
TRBV5-4,CASSPGDGTGRSYEQYF
TRBV4-3,CASSPLPGQGSGELFF
TRBV18,CASSHGQPNEKLFF
TRBV5-1,CASSYGQRNTGELFF